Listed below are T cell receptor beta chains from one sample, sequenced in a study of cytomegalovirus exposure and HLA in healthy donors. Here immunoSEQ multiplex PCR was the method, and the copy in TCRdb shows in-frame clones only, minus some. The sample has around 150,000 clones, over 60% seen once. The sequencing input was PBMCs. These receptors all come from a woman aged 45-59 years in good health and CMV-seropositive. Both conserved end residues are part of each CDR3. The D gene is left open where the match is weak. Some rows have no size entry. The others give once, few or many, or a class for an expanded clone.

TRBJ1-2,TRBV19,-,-,CASAERVSYGYTF,TGTGCCAGTGCGGAGAGAGTGAGCTATGGCTACACCTTC
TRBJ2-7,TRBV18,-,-,CASSPTGYEQYF,TGTGCCAGCTCACCAACAGGCTACGAGCAGTACTTC
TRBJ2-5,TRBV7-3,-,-,CASSLRYQETQYF,TGTGCCAGCAGCCTGCGGTACCAAGAGACCCAGTACTTC
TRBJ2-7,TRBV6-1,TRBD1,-,CASSLDRGPYEQYF,TGTGCCAGCAGTTTGGACAGGGGGCCTTACGAGCAGTACTTC
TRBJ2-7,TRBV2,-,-,CASNLELAANEQYF,TGTGCCAGCAACCTCGAGCTAGCCGCCAACGAGCAGTACTTC
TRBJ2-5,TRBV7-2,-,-,CASKPRGGGRETQYF,TGTGCCAGCAAACCCCGTGGGGGGGGGCGGGAGACCCAGTACTTC
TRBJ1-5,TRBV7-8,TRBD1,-,CASSFYTGVSSNQPQHF,TGTGCCAGCAGCTTCTATACAGGGGTCTCCTCCAATCAGCCCCAGCATTTT
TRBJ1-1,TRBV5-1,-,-,CASSLNTLNTEAFF,TGCGCCAGCAGCTTGAACACCTTGAACACTGAAGCTTTCTTT
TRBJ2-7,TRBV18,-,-,CASSPGAPYEQYF,TGTGCCAGCTCACCAGGGGCACCCTACGAGCAGTACTTC
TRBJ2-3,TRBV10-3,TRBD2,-,CAISGSSGSTDTQYF,TGTGCCATCAGTGGAAGTAGCGGGAGCACAGATACGCAGTATTTT
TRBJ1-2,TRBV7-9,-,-,CASSSTQGLGYGYTF,TGTGCCAGCAGCTCGACTCAGGGTTTGGGCTATGGCTACACCTTC
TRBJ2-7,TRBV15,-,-,CATSSYHDSLQYF,TGTGCCACCAGCAGTTACCACGACAGTTTGCAGTACTTC
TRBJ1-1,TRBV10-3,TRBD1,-,CAIKRRLEGANTEAFF,TGTGCCATCAAACGTAGGCTGGAGGGGGCAAACACTGAAGCTTTCTTT
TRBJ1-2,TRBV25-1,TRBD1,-,CASSVTGDYGYTF,TGTGCCAGCAGTGTGACAGGGGACTATGGCTACACCTTC
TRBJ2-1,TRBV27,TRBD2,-,CASSLFPKLAGGPYNEQFF,TGTGCCAGCAGTTTATTCCCCAAGCTAGCGGGGGGGCCATACAATGAGCAGTTCTTC
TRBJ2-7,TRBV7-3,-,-,CASSPGHGSSYEQYF,TGTGCCAGCAGCCCTGGTCATGGGAGTTCCTACGAGCAGTACTTC
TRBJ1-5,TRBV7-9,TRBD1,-,CASSRGGDQPQHF,TGTGCCAGCAGCCGAGGGGGCGATCAGCCCCAGCATTTT
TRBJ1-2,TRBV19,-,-,CASRPGIANLHGYTF,TGTGCCAGTCGCCCGGGGATCGCGAATCTCCATGGCTACACCTTC
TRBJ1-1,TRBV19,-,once,CASSIRGGVLTEAFF,TGTGCCAGTAGTATTAGGGGGGGGGTTTTAACTGAAGCTTTCTTT
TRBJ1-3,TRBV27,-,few,CASSLHRGNTIYF,TGTGCCAGCAGTTTACACAGGGGAAACACCATATATTTT
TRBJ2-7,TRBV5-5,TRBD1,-,CASSRNDRVYEQYF,TGTGCCAGCAGCCGAAACGACAGGGTCTACGAGCAGTACTTC
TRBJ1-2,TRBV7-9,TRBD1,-,CASSAAGTGGINGYTF,TGTGCCAGCAGCGCCGCCGGGACAGGGGGAATCAACGGCTACACCTTC
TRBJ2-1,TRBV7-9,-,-,CASSFRGGGGRSQFF,TGTGCCAGCAGCTTTCGAGGGGGGGGAGGGAGATCTCAGTTCTTC
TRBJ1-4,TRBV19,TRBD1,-,CASSLPGTANEKLFF,TGTGCCAGTAGTTTACCCGGGACAGCAAATGAAAAACTGTTTTTT
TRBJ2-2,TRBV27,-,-,CASSYNRIYTGELFF,TGTGCCAGCAGTTATAACAGGATCTACACCGGGGAGCTGTTTTTT
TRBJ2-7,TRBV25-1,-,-,CASSPGSIVEQYF,TGTGCCAGCAGCCCCGGGAGTATTGTCGAGCAGTACTTC
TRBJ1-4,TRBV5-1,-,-,CASSLQGNEKLFF,TGCGCCAGCAGCTTGCAGGGGAATGAAAAACTGTTTTTT
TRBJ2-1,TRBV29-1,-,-,CSVEDRGIGTSASNEQFF,TGCAGCGTTGAAGATCGGGGGATTGGGACTTCTGCCTCAAATGAGCAGTTCTTC
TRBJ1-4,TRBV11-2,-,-,CASSPRDGREKLFF,TGTGCCAGCAGCCCCAGGGATGGGCGTGAAAAACTGTTTTTT
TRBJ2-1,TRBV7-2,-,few,CASSYAMGRFNEQFF,TGTGCCAGCAGCTATGCAATGGGGCGATTCAATGAGCAGTTCTTC
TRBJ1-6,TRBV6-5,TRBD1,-,CASVNRAGGNSPLHF,TGTGCCAGCGTAAATAGGGCAGGGGGCAATTCACCCCTCCACTTT
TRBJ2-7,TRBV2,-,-,CASAKSFSYEQYF,TGTGCCAGCGCGAAGTCGTTCTCCTACGAGCAGTACTTC
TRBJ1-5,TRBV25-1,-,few,CASSDSTDQPQHF,TGTGCCAGCAGTGATTCGACAGATCAGCCCCAGCATTTT
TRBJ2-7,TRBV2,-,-,CASSESQGLSYEQYF,TGTGCCAGCAGTGAAAGCCAGGGCCTCTCCTACGAGCAGTACTTC
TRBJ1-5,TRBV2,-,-,CASRGGTSRQPQHF,TGTGCCAGCAGGGGCGGGACGTCCCGTCAGCCCCAGCATTTT
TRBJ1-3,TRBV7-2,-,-,CASSYRSGGGNTIYF,TGTGCCAGCAGCTACCGATCGGGGGGTGGAAACACCATATATTTT
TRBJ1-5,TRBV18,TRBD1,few,CASSGTANQPQHF,TGTGCCAGCTCCGGGACAGCTAATCAGCCCCAGCATTTT
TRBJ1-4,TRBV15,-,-,CATSRDRGTNEKLFF,TGTGCCACCAGCAGAGACAGGGGAACTAATGAAAAACTGTTTTTT
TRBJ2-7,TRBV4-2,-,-,CASSQGVGGGRGEQYF,TGTGCCAGCAGCCAAGGGGTGGGGGGAGGCCGGGGCGAGCAGTACTTC
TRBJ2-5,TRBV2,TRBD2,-,CASSRTSGREETQYF,TGTGCCAGCAGCCGGACTAGCGGGAGAGAGGAGACCCAGTACTTC
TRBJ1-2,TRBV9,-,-,CASSVDFRYGYTF,TGTGCCAGCAGCGTAGATTTCCGCTATGGCTACACCTTC
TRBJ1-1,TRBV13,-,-,CASSLLGADTEAFF,TGTGCCAGCAGCCTCTTGGGGGCGGACACTGAAGCTTTCTTT
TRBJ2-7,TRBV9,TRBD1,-,CASSVLGTVSTYEQYF,TGTGCCAGCAGCGTCCTGGGGACAGTCTCAACCTACGAGCAGTACTTC
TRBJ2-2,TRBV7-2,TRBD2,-,CASSLRLAGEELFF,TGTGCCAGCAGCTTACGACTAGCGGGGGAGGAGCTGTTTTTT
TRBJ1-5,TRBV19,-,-,CASRDFNQPQHF,TGTGCCAGCCGTGACTTCAATCAGCCCCAGCATTTT
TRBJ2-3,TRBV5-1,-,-,CASSFNTDTQYF,TGCGCCAGCAGCTTTAACACAGATACGCAGTATTTT
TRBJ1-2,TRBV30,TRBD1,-,CAWSGDRGRYGYTF,TGTGCCTGGAGTGGGGACAGGGGGAGATATGGCTACACCTTC
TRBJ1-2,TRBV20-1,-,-,CSAPGQGGYTF,TGCAGTGCCCCAGGGCAGGGCGGCTACACCTTC